The rows below give T cell receptor beta chains drawn from one sample of a study of PD-1 blockade in classical Hodgkin lymphoma. Here immunoSEQ multiplex PCR was the method, and the copy in TCRdb shows in-frame clones only, minus some. The sample comprises tens of thousands of clones, roughly 89% of which are singletons, and roughly 10% rests with the top ten. The starting material was peripheral blood mononuclear cells (PBMCs), obtained before the second cycle of nivolumab. Every receptor here comes from a human donor with classical Hodgkin lymphoma. Both conserved end residues are part of each CDR3. Each record gives: clone size, D gene, V gene, J gene, CDR3 DNA, CDR3 protein. A D gene is named only where the DNA matches it firmly. Expanded clones are given a class, and other clones once, few, many or no size at all.

NA	NA	TRBV18	TRBJ2-7	TGTGCCAGCTCACCTAGTCTCGGGGAGCAGTACTTC	CASSPSLGEQYF
NA	TRBD2	TRBV6-1	TRBJ2-3	TGTGCCAGCAGTGAAGTAGGGGCGGGAGGGCGCTATCTTACGCAGTATTTT	CASSEVGAGGRYLTQYF
NA	NA	TRBV6-5	TRBJ2-3	TGTGCCAGCAGTTACCAGGGTCCCTCAGATACGCAGTATTTT	CASSYQGPSDTQYF
NA	TRBD1	TRBV5-1	TRBJ2-7	TGCGCCAGCAGCAGAGGACAGGCGGCCGAGCAGTACTTC	CASSRGQAAEQYF
NA	NA	TRBV20-1	TRBJ2-1	TGCAGTGCTCCCAGCCGTGAGCAGTTCTTC	CSAPSREQFF
NA	NA	TRBV19	TRBJ2-1	TGTGCCAGTAGGCAGGACACCCGCTCCTACAATGAGCAGTTCTTC	CASRQDTRSYNEQFF
NA	TRBD2	TRBV13	TRBJ2-7	TGTGCCAGCAGCTTACAGACTAGCGGAAGCTACGAGCAGTACTTC	CASSLQTSGSYEQYF
NA	NA	TRBV10-2	TRBJ2-5	TGCGCCAGCAGCCAAGGACATCGCCAAGAGACCCAGTACTTC	CASSQGHRQETQYF
NA	NA	TRBV6-1	TRBJ1-2	TGTGCCAGCAGTGATCTCGGGACATCCGTTAGCTACACCTTC	CASSDLGTSVSYTF
NA	TRBD2	TRBV5-1	TRBJ2-3	TGCGCCAGCAGTGGGACTAGCCTCACGACTAGCACAGATACGCAGTATTTT	CASSGTSLTTSTDTQYF
NA	TRBD2	TRBV28	TRBJ2-5	TGTGCCAGCAGTTCGCCTAGCGGGAGGGCCGAGACCCAGTACTTC	CASSSPSGRAETQYF
NA	NA	TRBV27	TRBJ2-1	TGTGCCAGTGGGGGGGCTAGCGCGTACAATGAGCAGTTCTTC	CASGGASAYNEQFF
NA	NA	TRBV29-1	TRBJ2-7	TGCAGCGTTGTTCGGCCAGGTCTCTCCTACGAGCAGTACTTC	CSVVRPGLSYEQYF
NA	TRBD1	TRBV30	TRBJ2-1	TGTGCCTGGAGCCCCCAGGGACAGGGGCAGTTCTTC	CAWSPQGQGQFF
NA	TRBD2	TRBV11-2	TRBJ2-7	TGTGCCAGCAGCTTTAGGGAGCGGGAGCTCAACGAGCAGTACTTC	CASSFRERELNEQYF
NA	NA	TRBV5-1	TRBJ2-7	TGCGCCAGCAGCTTGGGGCTATATGTCTACGAGCAGTACTTC	CASSLGLYVYEQYF
NA	NA	TRBV27	TRBJ1-6	TGTGCCAGCAGTTTACTGCTAGTAGGAAGTGGTTCACCCCTCCACTTT	CASSLLLVGSGSPLHF
NA	NA	TRBV2	TRBJ1-5	TGTGCCAGCAGTGCGGATCACACGGGAAATCAGCCCCAGCATTTT	CASSADHTGNQPQHF
NA	NA	TRBV7-9	TRBJ2-1	TGTGCCAGCAGCTTAGCGCTTCAGGGAAGGGGCTACAATGAGCAGTTCTTC	CASSLALQGRGYNEQFF
NA	NA	TRBV28	TRBJ1-3	TGTGCCAGCAGTTCTCACAGGGCCATCTCTGGAAACACCATATATTTT	CASSSHRAISGNTIYF
NA	NA	TRBV6-5	TRBJ1-2	TGTGCCAGCAGTGAACACGACTACACCTTC	CASSEHDYTF
NA	NA	TRBV5-1	TRBJ2-3	TGCGCCAGCAGCACCGGGACCCTAAGGTCTGGCGCAGATACGCAGTATTTT	CASSTGTLRSGADTQYF
once	NA	TRBV2	TRBJ1-5	TGTGCCAGCAGTGAACGTAGGCATTTCAGGGATCAGCCCCAGCATTTT	CASSERRHFRDQPQHF
NA	NA	TRBV5-1	TRBJ2-7	TGCGCCAGCAGCTTGGGGCCGAGGAACGAGCAGTACTTC	CASSLGPRNEQYF
NA	NA	TRBV21-1	TRBJ2-1	TGTGCCAGCTCCCGCCTAAAACTAGCAGGGCCCTACAATGAGCAGTTCTTC	CASSRLKLAGPYNEQFF
NA	NA	TRBV27	TRBJ2-7	TGTGCCAGCAGTTTAGGGCTGAACTACGAGCAGTACTTC	CASSLGLNYEQYF
NA	NA	TRBV27	TRBJ1-6	TGTGCCAGCAGTTCAAGGCCTAATTCACCCCTCCACTTT	CASSSRPNSPLHF
NA	TRBD2	TRBV5-4	TRBJ2-5	TGTGCCAGCAGCTTGGGAGGGACTAGCTTCCAAGAGACCCAGTACTTC	CASSLGGTSFQETQYF
NA	NA	TRBV19	TRBJ1-1	TGTGCCAGTACTCGCTTGGGGTCCACTGAAGCTTTCTTT	CASTRLGSTEAFF
NA	TRBD1	TRBV18	TRBJ1-1	TGTGCCAGCTCACGGACAGGGGCAACTAACACTGAAGCTTTCTTT	CASSRTGATNTEAFF
NA	NA	TRBV18	TRBJ2-2	TGTGCCAGCTCACCCGCCTCCCCCGGGGTCACCGGGGAGCTGTTTTTT	CASSPASPGVTGELFF
NA	NA	TRBV2	TRBJ2-3	TGTGCCAGCAGTGAACCCCCCGGGCGACTAGTCACAGATACGCAGTATTTT	CASSEPPGRLVTDTQYF
once	NA	TRBV27	TRBJ2-7	TGTGCCAGCAGTTTATCGATTGTCCGCGAGCAGTACTTC	CASSLSIVREQYF
NA	TRBD2	TRBV27	TRBJ2-7	TGTGCCAGCAGTCAGACTAGCGGGTTCTCCTACGAGCAGTACTTC	CASSQTSGFSYEQYF
NA	NA	TRBV4-2	TRBJ2-5	TGTGCCAGCAGCCAAGGCCTAGCGCAAGAGACCCAGTACTTC	CASSQGLAQETQYF
NA	TRBD1	TRBV5-6	TRBJ2-1	TGTGCCAGCAGCTACTTGGACAGGCCCTACAATGAGCAGTTCTTC	CASSYLDRPYNEQFF
NA	NA	TRBV2	TRBJ2-7	TGTGCCAGCAGTGAGGAAGCTCTCTCCTACGAGCAGTACTTC	CASSEEALSYEQYF
NA	NA	TRBV10-3	TRBJ2-7	TGTGCCATCAAGGAGGCAGGCTCCTACGAGCAGTACTTC	CAIKEAGSYEQYF
NA	TRBD2	TRBV7-2	TRBJ2-4	TGTGCCAGCAGCTCTAGCGGGGGGTGGAACATTCAGTACTTC	CASSSSGGWNIQYF
NA	TRBD1	TRBV6-1	TRBJ2-3	TGTGCCAGCAGTGAACAGGGGGCTCCAGATACGCAGTATTTT	CASSEQGAPDTQYF
NA	NA	TRBV11-2	TRBJ2-2	TGTGCCAGCAGCTTAGGCTCTAGCACCGGGGAGCTGTTTTTT	CASSLGSSTGELFF
NA	NA	TRBV6-6	TRBJ1-6	TGTGCCAGCAGTTACTCCGCGTTCTCCTATAATTCACCCCTCCACTTT	CASSYSAFSYNSPLHF
NA	NA	TRBV28	TRBJ1-2	TGTGCCAGCGGACTTAACTATGGCTACACCTTC	CASGLNYGYTF
NA	NA	TRBV5-4	TRBJ2-5	TGTGCCAGCAGCTTTTTTTCGGGGACCTTGGCTGAGACCCAGTACTTC	CASSFFSGTLAETQYF
NA	TRBD2	TRBV6-1	TRBJ2-7	TGTGCCAGCAGTGATCGGGGAGGGGTCTACGAGCAGTACTTC	CASSDRGGVYEQYF
NA	TRBD1	TRBV27	TRBJ1-2	TGTGCCAGCAGGACAGCGGGACAGGCCTTTGGGGGCTACACCTTC	CASRTAGQAFGGYTF
NA	NA	TRBV7-9	TRBJ2-1	TGTGCCAGCCAGGGGACGGGAGTTTACAATGAGCAGTTCTTC	CASQGTGVYNEQFF
NA	NA	TRBV6-5	TRBJ2-7	TGTGCCAGCAGCGTTGTGGGACCCTCCTACGAGCAGTACTTC	CASSVVGPSYEQYF
NA	TRBD2	TRBV6-1	TRBJ2-2	TGTGCCAGCAGTGCCAGGAGCGGGAGATCCGGGGAGCTGTTTTTT	CASSARSGRSGELFF
once	TRBD2	TRBV6-5	TRBJ2-7	TGTGCCAGCAGTCGCCCGGGACTAGCACGCGAGCAGTACTTC	CASSRPGLAREQYF
NA	NA	TRBV28	TRBJ1-5	TGTGCCAGCAGTCTAATCTATAGCAATCAGCCCCAGCATTTT	CASSLIYSNQPQHF
NA	TRBD1	TRBV5-1	TRBJ2-7	TGCGCCAGCAGCTTGGGCGGGACAGGGGGAATCTACGAGCAGTACTTC	CASSLGGTGGIYEQYF